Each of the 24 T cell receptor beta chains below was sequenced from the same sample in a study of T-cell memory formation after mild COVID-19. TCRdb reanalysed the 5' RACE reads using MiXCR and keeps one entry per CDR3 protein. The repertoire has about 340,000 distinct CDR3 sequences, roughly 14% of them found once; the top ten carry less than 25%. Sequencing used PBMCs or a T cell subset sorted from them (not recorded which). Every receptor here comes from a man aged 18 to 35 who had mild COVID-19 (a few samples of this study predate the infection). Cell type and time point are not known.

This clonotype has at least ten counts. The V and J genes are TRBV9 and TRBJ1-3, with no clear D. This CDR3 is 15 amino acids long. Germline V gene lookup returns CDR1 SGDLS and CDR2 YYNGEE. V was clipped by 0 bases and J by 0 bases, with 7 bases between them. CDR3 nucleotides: TGTGCCAGCAGCGTAGCCCCAAGCTCTGGAAACACCATATATTTT. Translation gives CASSVAPSSGNTIYF.

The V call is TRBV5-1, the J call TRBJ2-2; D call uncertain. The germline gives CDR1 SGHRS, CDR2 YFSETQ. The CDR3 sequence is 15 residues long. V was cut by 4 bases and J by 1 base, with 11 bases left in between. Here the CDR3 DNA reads TGCGCCAGCAGCGCAGCGACTCTGAACACCGGGGAGCTGTTTTTT. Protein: CASSAATLNTGELFF.

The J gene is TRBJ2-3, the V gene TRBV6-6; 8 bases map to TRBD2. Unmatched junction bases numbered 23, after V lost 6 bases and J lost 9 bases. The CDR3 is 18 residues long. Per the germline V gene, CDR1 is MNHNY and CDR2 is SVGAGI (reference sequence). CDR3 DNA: TGTGCCAGCAGCCCCATCGGGGCGGGGGGTGCCCTGTCAAGGACGCAGTATTTT. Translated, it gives CASSPIGAGGALSRTQYF.

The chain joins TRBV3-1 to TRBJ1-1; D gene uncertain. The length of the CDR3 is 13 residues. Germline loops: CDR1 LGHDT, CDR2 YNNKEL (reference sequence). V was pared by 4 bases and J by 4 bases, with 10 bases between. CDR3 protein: CASSPGLSTEAFF. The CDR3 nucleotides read TGTGCCAGCAGCCCCGGACTATCCACTGAAGCTTTCTTT.

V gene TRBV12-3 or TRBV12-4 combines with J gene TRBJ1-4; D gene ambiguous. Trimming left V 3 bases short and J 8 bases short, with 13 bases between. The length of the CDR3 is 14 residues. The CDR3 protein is CASSFTSMGEKLFF. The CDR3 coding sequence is TGTGCCAGCAGTTTTACCAGCATGGGGGAAAAACTGTTTTTT.

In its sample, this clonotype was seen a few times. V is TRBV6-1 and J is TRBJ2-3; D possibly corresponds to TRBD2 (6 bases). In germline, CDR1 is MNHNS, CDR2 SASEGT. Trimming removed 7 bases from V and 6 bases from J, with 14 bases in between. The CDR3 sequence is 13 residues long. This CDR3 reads CASTLGGTDTQYF. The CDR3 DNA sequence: TGTGCCAGCACGCTAGGCGGGACGGATACGCAGTATTTT.

This CDR3 is CSARDKTANTEAFF. CDR3 DNA sequence: TGCAGTGCTAGAGACAAAACCGCGAACACTGAAGCTTTCTTT. The chain links TRBV20-1 to TRBJ1-1; no firm D call. V gave up 0 bases and J gave up 1 base, with 9 bases separating them. Germline V lookup: CDR1 DFQATT, CDR2 SNEGSKA (reference sequence). This CDR3 is built from 14 residues.

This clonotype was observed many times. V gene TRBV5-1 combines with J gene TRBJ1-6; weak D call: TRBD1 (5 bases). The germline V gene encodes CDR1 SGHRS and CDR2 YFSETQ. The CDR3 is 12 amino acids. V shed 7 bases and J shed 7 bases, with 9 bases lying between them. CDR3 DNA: TGCGCCAGCCGGGGCGGCAATTCACCCCTCCACTTT. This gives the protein CASRGGNSPLHF.

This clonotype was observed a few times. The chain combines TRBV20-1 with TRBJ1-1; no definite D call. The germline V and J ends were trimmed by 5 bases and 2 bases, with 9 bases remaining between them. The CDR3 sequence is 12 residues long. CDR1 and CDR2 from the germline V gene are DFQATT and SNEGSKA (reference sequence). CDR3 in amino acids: CSASWVNTEAFF. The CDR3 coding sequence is TGCAGTGCTTCCTGGGTTAACACTGAAGCTTTCTTT.

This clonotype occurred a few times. The CDR3 protein is CACLDSERTEAFF. The CDR3 DNA reads TGTGCCTGCTTGGACTCGGAGAGGACTGAAGCTTTCTTT. The genes are TRBV30 and TRBJ1-1; the D is unclear. V lost 6 bases and J lost 5, with 16 bases in between. Germline V lookup: CDR1 GTSNPN, CDR2 SVGIG (reference sequence). The CDR3 is 13 amino acids.

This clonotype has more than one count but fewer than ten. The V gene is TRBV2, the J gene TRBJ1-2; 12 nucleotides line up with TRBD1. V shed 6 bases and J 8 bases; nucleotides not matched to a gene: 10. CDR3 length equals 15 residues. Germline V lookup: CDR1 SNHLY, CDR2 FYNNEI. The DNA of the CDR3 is TGTGCCAGCAGCTCCGGGACAGGGGGCATCTGGGGCTACACCTTC. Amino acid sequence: CASSSGTGGIWGYTF.

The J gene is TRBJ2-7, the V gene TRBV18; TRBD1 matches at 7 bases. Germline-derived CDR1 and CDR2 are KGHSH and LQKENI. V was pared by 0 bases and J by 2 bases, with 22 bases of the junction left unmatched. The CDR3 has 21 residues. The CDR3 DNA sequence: TGTGCCAGCTCACCACCGGTGGGGCTCAGGGGGTTACCCCAGTCCCCCTACGAGCAGTACGTC. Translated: CASSPPVGLRGLPQSPYEQYV.

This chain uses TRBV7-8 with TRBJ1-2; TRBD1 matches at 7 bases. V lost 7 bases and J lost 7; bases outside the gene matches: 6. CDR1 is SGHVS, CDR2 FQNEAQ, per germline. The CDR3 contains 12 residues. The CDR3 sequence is CASIGDSGGYTF. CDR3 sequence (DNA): TGTGCCAGCATCGGGGACAGTGGTGGCTACACCTTC.

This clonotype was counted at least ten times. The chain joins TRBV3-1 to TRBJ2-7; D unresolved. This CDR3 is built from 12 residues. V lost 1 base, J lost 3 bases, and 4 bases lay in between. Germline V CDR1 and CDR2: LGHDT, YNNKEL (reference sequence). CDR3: CASSQGGYEQYF. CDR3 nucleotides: TGTGCCAGCAGCCAAGGGGGCTACGAGCAGTACTTC.

The CDR3: CASSQEGGRNYGYTF. For the CDR3, the DNA is TGCGCCAGCAGCCAAGAGGGGGGGCGTAACTATGGCTACACCTTC. The chain joins TRBV4-1 to TRBJ1-2; the D gene is possibly TRBD1 (6 bases). The CDR3 is made up of 15 amino acids. Germline V gene lookup returns CDR1 MGHRA and CDR2 YSYEKL. V gave up 0 bases and J gave up 1 base, with 9 bases separating them.

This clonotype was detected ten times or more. In DNA, the CDR3 is TGTGCCACCAGCAGAGATCGCCGGACAGGGGCCGGCGGGGAGCTGTTTTTT. Translating gives CATSRDRRTGAGGELFF. The chain recombines TRBV15 with TRBJ2-2, with 9 bases aligning to TRBD1. V lost 0 bases and J lost 7; bases outside the gene matches: 9. Looked up from germline, CDR1 is LNHNV and CDR2 is YYDKDF (reference sequence). CDR3 length: 17 amino acids.

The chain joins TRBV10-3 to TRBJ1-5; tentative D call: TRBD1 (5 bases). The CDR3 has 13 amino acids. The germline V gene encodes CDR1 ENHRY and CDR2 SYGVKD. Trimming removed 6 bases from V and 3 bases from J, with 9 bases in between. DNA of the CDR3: TGTGCCATCAGCAGGGACCCCAATCAGCCCCAGCATTTT. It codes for CAISRDPNQPQHF.

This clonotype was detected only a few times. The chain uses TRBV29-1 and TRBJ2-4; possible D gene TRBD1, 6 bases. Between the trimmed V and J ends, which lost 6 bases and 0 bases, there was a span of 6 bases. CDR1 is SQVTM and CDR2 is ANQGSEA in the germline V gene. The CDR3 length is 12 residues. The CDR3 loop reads CSVQGAKNIQYF. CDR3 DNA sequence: TGCAGCGTACAGGGAGCCAAAAACATTCAGTACTTC.

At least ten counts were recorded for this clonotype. The CDR3 reads CASSFPGGTGELFF. The CDR3 coding sequence is TGTGCCAGCAGTTTCCCCGGGGGCACCGGGGAGCTGTTTTTT. The chain has TRBV27 and TRBJ2-2; a possible D gene is TRBD2 (6 bases). V lost 3 bases to trimming and J lost 4 bases, with 9 bases between them. This CDR3 is 14 amino acids long. CDR1 MNHEY and CDR2 SMNVEV come from the germline V gene (reference sequence).

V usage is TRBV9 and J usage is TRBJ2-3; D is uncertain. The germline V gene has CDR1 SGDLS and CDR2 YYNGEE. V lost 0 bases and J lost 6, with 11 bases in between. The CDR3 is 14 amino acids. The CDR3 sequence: CASSVAPNLDTQYF. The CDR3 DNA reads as TGTGCCAGCAGCGTAGCTCCTAACCTGGATACGCAGTATTTT.

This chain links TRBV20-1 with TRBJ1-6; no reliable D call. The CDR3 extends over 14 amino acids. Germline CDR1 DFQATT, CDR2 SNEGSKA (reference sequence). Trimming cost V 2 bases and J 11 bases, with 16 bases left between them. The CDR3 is CSARSGTGRAPLHF. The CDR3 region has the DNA TGCAGTGCTAGATCGGGAACCGGGAGGGCACCCCTCCACTTT.

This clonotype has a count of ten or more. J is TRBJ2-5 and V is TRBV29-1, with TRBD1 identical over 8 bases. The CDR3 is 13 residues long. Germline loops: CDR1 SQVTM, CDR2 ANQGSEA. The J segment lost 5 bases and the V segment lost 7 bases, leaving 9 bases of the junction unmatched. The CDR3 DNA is TGCAGCGGCGGGTTACAGGGGGACGAGACCCAGTACTTC. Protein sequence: CSGGLQGDETQYF. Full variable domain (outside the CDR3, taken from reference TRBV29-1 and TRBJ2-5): SAVISQKPSRDICQRGTSLTIQCQVDSQVTMMFWYRQQPGQSLTLIATANQGSEATYESGFVIDKFPISRPNLTFSTLTVSNMSPEDSSIYLCSGGLQGDETQYFGPGTRLLVL.

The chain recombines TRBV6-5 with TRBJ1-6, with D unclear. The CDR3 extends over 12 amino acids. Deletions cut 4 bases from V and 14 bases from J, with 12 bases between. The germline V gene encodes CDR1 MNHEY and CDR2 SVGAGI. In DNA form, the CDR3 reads TGTGCCAGCAGTTCCCCCGGAAGGTCCCTCCACTTT. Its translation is CASSSPGRSLHF.

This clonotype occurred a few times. The CDR3 loop reads CASSQSDSPLHF. CDR3 nucleotide sequence: TGTGCCAGCAGCCAATCAGATTCACCCCTCCACTTT. This chain uses TRBV7-9 with TRBJ1-6; no reliable D call. The V and J ends lost 5 bases and 8 bases respectively, with 7 bases between them. The germline CDR1 and CDR2 sequences are SEHNR and FQNEAQ (reference sequence). The CDR3 loop spans 12 amino acids.